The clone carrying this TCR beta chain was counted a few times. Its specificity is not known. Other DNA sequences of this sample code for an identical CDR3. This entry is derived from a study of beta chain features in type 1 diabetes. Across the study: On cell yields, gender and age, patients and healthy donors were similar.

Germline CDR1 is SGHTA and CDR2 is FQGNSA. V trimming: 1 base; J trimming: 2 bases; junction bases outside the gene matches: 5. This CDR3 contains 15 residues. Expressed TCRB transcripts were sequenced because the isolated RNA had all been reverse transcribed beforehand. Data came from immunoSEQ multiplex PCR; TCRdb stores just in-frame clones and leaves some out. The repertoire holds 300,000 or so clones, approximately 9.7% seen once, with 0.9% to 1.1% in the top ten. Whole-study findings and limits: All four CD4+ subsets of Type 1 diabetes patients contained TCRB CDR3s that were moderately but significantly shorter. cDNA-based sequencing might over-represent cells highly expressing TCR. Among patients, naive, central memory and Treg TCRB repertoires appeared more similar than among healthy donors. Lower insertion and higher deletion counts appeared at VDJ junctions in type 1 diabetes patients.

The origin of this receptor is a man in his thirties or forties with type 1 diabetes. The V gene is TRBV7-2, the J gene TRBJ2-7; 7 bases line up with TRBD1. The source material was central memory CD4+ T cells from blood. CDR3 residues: CASSLGWGQTYEQYF. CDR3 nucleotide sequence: TGTGCCAGCAGCTTAGGATGGGGACAGACCTACGAGCAGTACTTC.